The source of this T cell receptor beta chain is a study of a mutant IDH1 vaccine in newly diagnosed glioma. Study information: Eight vaccinations went to patients in weeks 1, 3, 5, 7, 11, 15, 19, 23. Males made up about 60% and females roughly 38% of treated patients, whose mean age was around 41 years. Whole-study findings and limits: Evidence of vaccine-induced immune responses was documented in over 85% of patients.

The repertoire was sequenced with immunoSEQ multiplex PCR; TCRdb's copy has only in-frame clones and lacks some. The profile shows tens of thousands of clones, 85% to 90% of them singletons. To note about this clone: Its matching antigen is unknown.

As to time point: week 23, last vaccination. The investigators gave 300 ug of mutant IDH1 20-mer peptide in each vaccine dose, together with topical imiquimod. Germline V gene lookup returns CDR1 SNHLY and CDR2 FYNNEI. Trimming stripped 5 bases from V and 0 bases from J, with 8 bases between. This CDR3 is built from 14 residues. The chain combines TRBV2 with TRBJ2-1; D remains unclear. The TCR comes from a woman in her forties or fifties with glioma. This material consisted of PBMCs, taken from a glioma patient whose treatment included an IDH1 peptide vaccine. CDR3 DNA: TGTGCCAGCAGTTTTCAAAGCTCCTACAATGAGCAGTTCTTC. Amino acids: CASSFQSSYNEQFF. Full variable domain (outside the CDR3, taken from reference TRBV2 and TRBJ2-1): EPEVTQTPSHQVTQMGQEVILRCVPISNHLYFYWYRQILGQKVEFLVSFYNNEISEKSEIFDDQFSVERPDGSNFTLKIRSTKLEDSAMYFCASSFQSSYNEQFFGPGTRLTVL.